This passage covers 20 T cell receptor beta chains from one sample sequenced in a study of cytomegalovirus exposure and HLA in healthy donors (dated by TCRdb to 2016 to 2017). To prepare the library, the immunoSEQ multiplex PCR assay was applied. For the multiplex PCR, a mixture combining 60 forward primers for TCR Vbeta segments and 13 reverse primers for TCR Jbeta segments was used. The immuneACCESS repertoire file appears here via TCRdb, limited to in-frame rearrangements. These files lack a portion of the clones; in checked studies, under half of the deficit traces to unresolved V genes, and the cause of the others is not known. The sample includes approximately 210,000 clones, with around 79% observed a single time. About 1.4% of the sample belongs to the ten largest clones. The sample taken for sequencing was PBMCs. Source of these receptors: a woman aged 50 to 60 in good health and CMV-seronegative.

The CDR3 here is CASRGSGPRRAIRTDTQYF. In DNA, the CDR3 is TGTGCCAGTAGAGGCTCGGGTCCTCGCAGGGCTATTCGCACAGATACGCAGTATTTT. This chain links TRBV19 with TRBJ2-3; D is possibly TRBD1 (5 bases). Per germline, CDR1 LNHDA and CDR2 SQIVND (reference sequence). CDR3 length: 19 residues. Deletions cut 6 bases from V and 1 base from J, with 26 bases between.

The V and J genes are TRBV5-1 and TRBJ1-6; tentatively, D is TRBD1 (5 bases). Per germline, CDR1 SGHRS and CDR2 YFSETQ. This CDR3 spans 14 amino acids. V lost 4 bases and J 7 bases, leaving 12 bases between the germline ends. CDR3 loop: CASSPGTLNSPLHF. As DNA, the CDR3 is TGCGCCAGCAGCCCGGGGACTCTAAATTCACCCCTCCACTTT.

V and J are TRBV27 and TRBJ1-2, with D possibly being TRBD1 (6 bases). V lost 2 bases to trimming and J lost 2 bases, with 9 bases between them. Per germline, CDR1 MNHEY and CDR2 SMNVEV (reference sequence). The CDR3 sequence is 14 residues long. The CDR3 sequence: CASSLGGANYGYTF. Here the CDR3 DNA reads TGTGCCAGCAGTTTAGGGGGGGCCAACTATGGCTACACCTTC.

The V call is TRBV9, the J call TRBJ2-3; TRBD2 matches at 8 bases. Trimming took 3 bases from V and 4 from J; bases not matched to a gene: 10. Germline assignment: CDR1 SGDLS and CDR2 YYNGEE. This CDR3 region has 16 residues. For the CDR3, the DNA is TGTGCCAGCAGCGGGGGGCTGTCGGGGGGGGCAGATACGCAGTATTTT. Amino acids: CASSGGLSGGADTQYF. Full variable domain (missing parts from reference TRBV9 and TRBJ2-3): DSGVTQTPKHLITATGQRVTLRCSPRSGDLSVYWYQQSLDQGLQFLIQYYNGEERAKGNILERFSAQQFPDLHSELNLSSLELGDSALYFCASSGGLSGGADTQYFGPGTRLTVL.

The genes are TRBV11-2 and TRBJ2-1; the D is unclear. This CDR3 has 14 residues. Germline V gene sequence: CDR1 SGHAT, CDR2 FQNNGV. Between the trimmed V and J ends, which lost 1 base and 0 bases, there was a span of 4 bases. DNA of the CDR3: TGTGCCAGCAGCTTAGTTCTCTCCTACAATGAGCAGTTCTTC. Translation: CASSLVLSYNEQFF. Variable domain in full (rest from reference TRBV11-2 and TRBJ2-1): EAGVAQSPRYKIIEKRQSVAFWCNPISGHATLYWYQQILGQGPKLLIQFQNNGVVDDSQLPKDRFSAERLKGVDSTLKIQPAKLEDSAVYLCASSLVLSYNEQFFGPGTRLTVL.

The gene calls are TRBV5-6 and TRBJ1-2; possibly TRBD1 for D (5 bases). The CDR3 consists of 15 residues. With 0 bases removed from V and 4 bases from J, the gap between germline ends came to 13 bases. Germline V lookup: CDR1 SGHDT, CDR2 YYEEEE. CDR3 nucleotides: TGTGCCAGCAGCTTGGGACAGCGACCAGTCTATGGCTACACCTTC. This sequence encodes CASSLGQRPVYGYTF.

This sequence joins TRBV19 and TRBJ1-5; D is unresolved. Trimming took 6 bases from V and 4 from J, leaving 16 bases between them. The CDR3 is made up of 15 amino acids. The germline V gene has CDR1 LNHDA and CDR2 SQIVND (reference sequence). CDR3 region: CASSPGRIWNQPQHF. CDR3 nucleotides: TGTGCCAGTAGCCCAGGCAGGATCTGGAATCAGCCCCAGCATTTT.

This sequence joins TRBV27 and TRBJ2-1; no clear D gene. This CDR3 contains 14 residues. V lost 0 bases to trimming and J lost 1 base, with 4 bases between them. CDR1 and CDR2 (germline): MNHEY, SMNVEV (reference sequence). CDR3 region: CASSLSASYNEQFF. CDR3 nucleotides: TGTGCCAGCAGTTTATCGGCTTCCTACAATGAGCAGTTCTTC.

The rearrangement joins TRBV6-1 to TRBJ2-7, with TRBD2 identical over 10 bases. Germline V gene sequence: CDR1 MNHNS, CDR2 SASEGT. V gave up 8 bases and J gave up 2 bases; unmatched junction bases: 6. The CDR3 runs 14 residues. The DNA of the CDR3 is TGTGCCAGCCCCAGCGGGAGGGCCCCCTACGAGCAGTACTTC. This translates into CASPSGRAPYEQYF.

This sequence joins TRBV7-9 and TRBJ1-2, with TRBD1 matching over 7 bases. Per germline, CDR1 SEHNR and CDR2 FQNEAQ (reference sequence). After removal of 3 bases from V and 11 bases from J, the junction contained 9 bases not matched to a gene. CDR3 length: 13 amino acids. The DNA for the CDR3 is TGTGCCAGCAGCTTCCGACAGGGCGAGAGGTACACCTTC. This codes for CASSFRQGERYTF.

The chain employs TRBV7-6 and TRBJ1-5, with 7 bases that match TRBD1. Per the germline V gene, CDR1 is SGHVS and CDR2 is FNYEAQ. The CDR3 is 15 amino acids. V shed 3 bases and J 1 base; nucleotides not matched to a gene: 3. In DNA, the CDR3 is TGTGCCAGCAGCTTGGGGACAGCGAGCAATCAGCCCCAGCATTTT. It translates to CASSLGTASNQPQHF. Drawing the rest from reference TRBV7-6 and TRBJ1-5, the complete variable domain is GAGVSQSPRYKVTKRGQDVALRCDPISGHVSLYWYRQALGQGPEFLTYFNYEAQQDKSGLPNDRFSAERPEGSISTLTIQRTEQRDSAMYRCASSLGTASNQPQHFGDGTRLSIL.

Notes on this clone: This sample includes further DNA sequences coding for the same CDR3. J is TRBJ2-1 and V is TRBV13; D unclear. Between the trimmed V and J ends, which lost 0 bases and 2 bases, there was a span of 20 bases. In germline, CDR1 is PRHDT, CDR2 FYEKMQ (reference sequence). CDR3 length equals 19 residues. The chain's CDR3 is CASSLGVDEAFSTYNEQFF. CDR3 nucleotides: TGTGCCAGCAGCTTAGGCGTTGATGAAGCGTTCTCGACCTACAATGAGCAGTTCTTC.

V usage is TRBV5-1 and J usage is TRBJ1-2; no clear D gene. CDR3 length equals 13 residues. Per the germline V gene, CDR1 is SGHRS and CDR2 is YFSETQ. V lost 0 bases, J lost 4 bases, and 7 bases lay in between. CDR3 sequence reads: CASSLEAPYGYTF. CDR3 nucleotides: TGCGCCAGCAGCTTGGAAGCCCCCTATGGCTACACCTTC.

The V gene is TRBV25-1, the J gene TRBJ1-4; 10 bases agree with TRBD1. J was trimmed by 3 bases and V by 5 bases; bases with no gene match: 12. This CDR3 contains 18 residues. CDR1 and CDR2 from the germline V gene are MGHDK and SYGVNS. DNA of the CDR3: TGTGCCAGCAGTCTAGCCGGGACAGGGGTAGTAGCTAATGAAAAACTGTTTTTT. This translates into CASSLAGTGVVANEKLFF.

The V call is TRBV6-5, the J call TRBJ2-7; no clear D gene. Trimming cost V 6 bases and J 3 bases, with 6 bases left between them. Germline V gene lookup returns CDR1 MNHEY and CDR2 SVGAGI. The CDR3 is 11 residues long. The CDR3 DNA follows: TGTGCCAGCAGGAGTAGCTACGAGCAGTACTTC. Protein product: CASRSSYEQYF.

This clone came up once. The V and J genes are TRBV5-8 and TRBJ1-5; D is undetermined. CDR3 size: 15 residues. V was clipped by 3 bases and J by 3 bases, with 13 bases between them. Germline-derived CDR1 and CDR2 are SGHTS and YDEGEE. The DNA of the CDR3 is TGTGCCAGCAGCTCCCGGGAGGGCCACAATCAGCCCCAGCATTTT. This translates into CASSSREGHNQPQHF.

This rearrangement joins TRBV28 to TRBJ1-1; 9 bases agree with TRBD1. In germline, CDR1 is MDHEN, CDR2 SYDVKM. This CDR3 has 14 residues. Germline trimming cut 7 bases from V and 5 bases from J; bases unmatched to any gene: 8. The CDR3 bases are TGTGCCAGCATGGACAGGGGCTCTCGGACTGAAGCTTTCTTT. This codes for CASMDRGSRTEAFF.

This clone was seen only a few times. The J gene is TRBJ2-7, the V gene TRBV10-3; D is perhaps TRBD1 (6 bases). The CDR3 has 14 residues. Germline V gives CDR1 ENHRY, CDR2 SYGVKD. Trimming pared 6 bases from V and 0 bases from J, leaving 12 bases between. Written as DNA, the CDR3 is TGTGCCATCAGACAGGGCCTGAGCTCCTACGAGCAGTACTTC. Protein: CAIRQGLSSYEQYF.

The rearrangement links TRBV7-8 to TRBJ2-5, with 10 bases lining up with TRBD2. Gene TRBJ2-7 matches the end of the DNA better, so the J call may be wrong. Germline CDR1 is SGHVS and CDR2 is FQNEAQ. The CDR3 is 15 amino acids. The CDR3 sequence is CASSIERGGPHEQYF. For the CDR3, the DNA is TGTGCCAGCAGTATTGAGCGGGGGGGGCCCCACGAGCAGTACTTC.

Here the CDR3 reads CASSLRLGRSYNEQFF. The CDR3 bases are TGCGCCAGCAGCCTCAGACTAGGACGGTCCTACAATGAGCAGTTCTTC. The chain recombines TRBV5-1 with TRBJ2-1, with D perhaps TRBD2 (6 bases). Trimming removed 4 bases from V and 1 base from J, with 15 bases in between. Germline assignment: CDR1 SGHRS and CDR2 YFSETQ. The length of the CDR3 is 16 residues.